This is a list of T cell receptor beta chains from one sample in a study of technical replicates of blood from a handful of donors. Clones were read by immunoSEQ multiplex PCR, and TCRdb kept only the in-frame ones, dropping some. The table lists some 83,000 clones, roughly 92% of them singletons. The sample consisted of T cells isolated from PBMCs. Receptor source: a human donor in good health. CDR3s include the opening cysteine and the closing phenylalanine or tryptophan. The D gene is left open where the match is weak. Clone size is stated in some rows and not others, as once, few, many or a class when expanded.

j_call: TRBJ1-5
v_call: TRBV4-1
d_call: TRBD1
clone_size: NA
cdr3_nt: TGCGCCGGGGGACAGGGTATCAATCAGCCCCAGCATTTT
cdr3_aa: CAGGQGINQPQHF

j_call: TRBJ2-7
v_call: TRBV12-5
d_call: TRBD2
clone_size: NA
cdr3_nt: TGTGCTAGTGGTTTGGTTTTTCAGATAGCGGGGGGAATGGCAAGCTCCTACGAGCAGTACTTC
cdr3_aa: CASGLVFQIAGGMASSYEQYF

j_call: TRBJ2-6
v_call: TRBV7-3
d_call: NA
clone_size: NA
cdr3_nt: TGTGCCAGCAGCTTAAGAGGAGGCTCTGGGGCCAACGTCCTGACTTTC
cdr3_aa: CASSLRGGSGANVLTF

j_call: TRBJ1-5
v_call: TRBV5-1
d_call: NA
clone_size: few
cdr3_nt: TGCGCCAGCAGCGTGGCAGGGCTAGGAAATCAGCCCCAGCATTTT
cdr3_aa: CASSVAGLGNQPQHF

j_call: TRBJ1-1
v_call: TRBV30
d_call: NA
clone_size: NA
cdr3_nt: TGTGCCTGGAGTGTCCGGGGATTCACTGAAGCTTTCTTT
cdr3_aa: CAWSVRGFTEAFF

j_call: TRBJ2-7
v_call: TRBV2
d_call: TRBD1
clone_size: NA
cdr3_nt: TGTGCCAGCAGTAAAACAGGGGTTGCCTACGAGCAGTACTTC
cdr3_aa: CASSKTGVAYEQYF

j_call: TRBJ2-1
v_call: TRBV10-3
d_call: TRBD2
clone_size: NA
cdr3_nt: TGTGCCATCAGTGAGTCGTCGCGGACTAGCGGGAGTTCCTACAATGAGCAGTTCTTC
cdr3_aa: CAISESSRTSGSSYNEQFF

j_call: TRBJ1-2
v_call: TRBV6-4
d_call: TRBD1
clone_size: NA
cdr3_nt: TGTGCCAGCAGTCCGACAGGGGAGGACGGCTATGGCTACACCTTC
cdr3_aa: CASSPTGEDGYGYTF

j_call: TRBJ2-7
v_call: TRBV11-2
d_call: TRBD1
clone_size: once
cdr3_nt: TGTGCCAGCAGCTTAGACAGGGGGCAGTACGAGCAGTACTTC
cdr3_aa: CASSLDRGQYEQYF

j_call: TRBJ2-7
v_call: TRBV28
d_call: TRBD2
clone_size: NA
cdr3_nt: TGTGCCAGCAGTTTATTAGAGGGTGGTGGCGGGAGGCCCTTCTTC
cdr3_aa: CASSLLEGGGGRPFF

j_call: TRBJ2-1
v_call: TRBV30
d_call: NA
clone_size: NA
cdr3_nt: TGTGCCTGGAGCTCGGCTAAGGGGGTCGATGAGCAGTTCTTC
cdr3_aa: CAWSSAKGVDEQFF

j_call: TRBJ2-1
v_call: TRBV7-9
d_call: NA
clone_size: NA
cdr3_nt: TGTGCCAGCAGCCATCCCCACAATGAGCAGTTCTTC
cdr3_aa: CASSHPHNEQFF

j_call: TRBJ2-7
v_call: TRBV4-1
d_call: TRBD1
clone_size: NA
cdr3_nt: TGCGCCAGCAGCCCGTCCGGGACAGGGGTTTACGAGCAGTACTTC
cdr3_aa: CASSPSGTGVYEQYF

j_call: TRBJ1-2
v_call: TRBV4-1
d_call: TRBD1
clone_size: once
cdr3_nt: TGCGCCAGCAGCGTAAGGGGACAGGGGACCAACTATGGCTACACCTTC
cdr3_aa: CASSVRGQGTNYGYTF

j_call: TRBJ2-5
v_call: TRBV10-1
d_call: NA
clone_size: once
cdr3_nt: TGCGCCAGCAGTGAATGGGCCGACCAAGAGACCCAGTACTTC
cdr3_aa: CASSEWADQETQYF

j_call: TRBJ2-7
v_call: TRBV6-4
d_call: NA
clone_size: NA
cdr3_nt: TGTGCCAGCAGTGACGGACAAGCCTACGAGCAGTACTTC
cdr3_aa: CASSDGQAYEQYF

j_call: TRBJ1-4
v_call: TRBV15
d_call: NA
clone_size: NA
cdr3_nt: TGTGCCACCAGCAGAGATTATGCGCTTAATGAAAAACTGTTTTTT
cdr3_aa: CATSRDYALNEKLFF

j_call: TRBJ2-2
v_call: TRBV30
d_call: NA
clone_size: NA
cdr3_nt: TGTGCCTGGTTCCTTCGGCGGGGCCTGAACACCGGGGAGCTGTTTTTT
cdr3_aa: CAWFLRRGLNTGELFF

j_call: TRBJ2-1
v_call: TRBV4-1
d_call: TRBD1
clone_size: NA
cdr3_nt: TGCGCCAGCAGCCGAGGGGGACAGGGGGCGCCGAATGAGCAGTTCTTC
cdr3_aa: CASSRGGQGAPNEQFF

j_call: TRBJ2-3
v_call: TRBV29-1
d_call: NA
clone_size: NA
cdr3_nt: TGCAGCGTTGCGGCGGCACTTGGAGATACGCAGTATTTT
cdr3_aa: CSVAAALGDTQYF

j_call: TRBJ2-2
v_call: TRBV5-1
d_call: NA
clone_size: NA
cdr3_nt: TGCGCCAGCAGGAGGGGGACCGGGGAGCTGTTTTTT
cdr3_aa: CASRRGTGELFF

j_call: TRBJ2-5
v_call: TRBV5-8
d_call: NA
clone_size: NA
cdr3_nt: TGTGCCAGCAGCCCCAGGGTGATGACCCAGTACTTC
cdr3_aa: CASSPRVMTQYF

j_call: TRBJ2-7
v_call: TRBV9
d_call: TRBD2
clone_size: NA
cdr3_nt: TGTGCCAGCAGCGTAGGGGTGGGAGGGCCGTACGAGCAGTACTTC
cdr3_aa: CASSVGVGGPYEQYF

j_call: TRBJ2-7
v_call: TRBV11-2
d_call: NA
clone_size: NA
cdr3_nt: TGTGCCAGCAGCTTAGACGGGGCGGCGGGGTTTAGCTCCTACGAGCAGTACTTC
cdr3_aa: CASSLDGAAGFSSYEQYF

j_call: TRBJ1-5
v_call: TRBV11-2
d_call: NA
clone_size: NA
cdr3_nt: TGTGCCAGCAGCTTAGATCTAGAGGGAGATCAGCCCCAGCATTTT
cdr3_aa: CASSLDLEGDQPQHF

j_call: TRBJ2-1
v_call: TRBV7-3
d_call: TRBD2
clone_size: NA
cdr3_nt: TGTGCCAGCAGCCCCGGGGGGGCGGGCAATGAGCAGTTCTTC
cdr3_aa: CASSPGGAGNEQFF

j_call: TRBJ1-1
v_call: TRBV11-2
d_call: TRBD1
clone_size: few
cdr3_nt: TGTGCCAGCAGCCTTCGACAGGGGAGGACTGAAGCTTTCTTT
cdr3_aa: CASSLRQGRTEAFF

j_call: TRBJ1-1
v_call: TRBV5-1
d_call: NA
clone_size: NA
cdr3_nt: TGCGCCAGCAGCCAAACAGGGTCGACTGAAGCTTTCTTT
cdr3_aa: CASSQTGSTEAFF

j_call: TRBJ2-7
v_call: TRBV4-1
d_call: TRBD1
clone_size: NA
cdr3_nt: TGCGCCAGCAGCCAGGGTGGGACAGGGCGGGAGCAGTACTTC
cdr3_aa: CASSQGGTGREQYF

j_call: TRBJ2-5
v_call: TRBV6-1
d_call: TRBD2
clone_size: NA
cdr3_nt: TGTGCCAGCAGTGATTCAGCGGGGGTGGAGACCCAGTACTTC
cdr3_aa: CASSDSAGVETQYF

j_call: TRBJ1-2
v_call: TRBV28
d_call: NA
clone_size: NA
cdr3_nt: TGTGCCAGCAGAATCCTGGACAGCTATGGCTACACCTTC
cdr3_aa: CASRILDSYGYTF

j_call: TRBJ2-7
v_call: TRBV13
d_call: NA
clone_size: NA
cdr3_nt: TGTGCCAGCAGCCGTTACAGGGACGAGCAGTACTTC
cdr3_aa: CASSRYRDEQYF

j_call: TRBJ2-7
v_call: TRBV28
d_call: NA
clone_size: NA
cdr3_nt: TGTGCCAGCAGTTTACCCAGCTCCTACGAGCAGTACTTC
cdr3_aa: CASSLPSSYEQYF

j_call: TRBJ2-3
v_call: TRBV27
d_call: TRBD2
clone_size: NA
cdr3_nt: TGTGCCAGCAGTTGGGGAGCGGGAGTGACAGATACGCAGTATTTT
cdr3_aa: CASSWGAGVTDTQYF

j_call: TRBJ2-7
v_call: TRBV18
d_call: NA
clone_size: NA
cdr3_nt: TGTGCCAGCTCCCCCCTACCCCCTCGGCAGTACTTC
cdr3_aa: CASSPLPPRQYF

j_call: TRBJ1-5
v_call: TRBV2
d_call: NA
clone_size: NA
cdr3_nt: TGTGCCAGCAGTGAATCTTTCAATCAGCCCCAGCATTTT
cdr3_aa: CASSESFNQPQHF

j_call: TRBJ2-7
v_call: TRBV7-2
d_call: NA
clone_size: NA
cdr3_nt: TGTGCCAGCAGCTTGGCAGGAGGAGGGCAGTACTTC
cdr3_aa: CASSLAGGGQYF

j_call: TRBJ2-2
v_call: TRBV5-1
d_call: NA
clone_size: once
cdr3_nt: TGCGCCAGCAGCCGCTCGTGGAGAGCGGACACCGGGGAGCTGTTTTTT
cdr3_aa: CASSRSWRADTGELFF

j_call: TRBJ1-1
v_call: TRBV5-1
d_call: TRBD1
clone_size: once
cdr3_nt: TGCGCCAGCAGACGAATCGGACAGGTGAACACTGAAGCTTTCTTT
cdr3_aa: CASRRIGQVNTEAFF

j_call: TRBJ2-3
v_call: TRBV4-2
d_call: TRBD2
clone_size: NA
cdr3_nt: TGTGCCAGCAGCCCCAGAGGACGTAGCGGGAGGGGAGATACGCAGTATTTT
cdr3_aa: CASSPRGRSGRGDTQYF

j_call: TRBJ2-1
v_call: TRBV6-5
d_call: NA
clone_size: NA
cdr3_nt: TGTGCCAGCAGCCAAAGCGGTAGCTCCTACAATGAGCAGTTCTTC
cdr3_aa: CASSQSGSSYNEQFF

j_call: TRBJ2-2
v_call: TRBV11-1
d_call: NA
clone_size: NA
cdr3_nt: TGTGCCAGCAGCCCCAGGACAAACACCGGGGAGCTGTTTTTT
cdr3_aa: CASSPRTNTGELFF

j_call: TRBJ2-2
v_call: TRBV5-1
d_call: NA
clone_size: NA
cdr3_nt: TGCGCCAGCAGCTTGACTAGCTTGGGTACCGGGGAGCTGTTTTTT
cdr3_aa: CASSLTSLGTGELFF

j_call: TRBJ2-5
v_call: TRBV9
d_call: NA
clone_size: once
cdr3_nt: TGTGCCAGCAGCGTAGACGGTTCCTTAGAGACCCAGTACTTC
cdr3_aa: CASSVDGSLETQYF

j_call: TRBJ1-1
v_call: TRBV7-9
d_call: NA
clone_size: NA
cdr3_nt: TGTGCCAGCAGCTTGGAGGGGCCAGCTGAAGCTTTCTTT
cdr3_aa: CASSLEGPAEAFF

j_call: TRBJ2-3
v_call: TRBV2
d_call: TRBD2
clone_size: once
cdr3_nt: TGTGCCAGCAATGGGGGGGTGGGAGATACGCAGTATTTT
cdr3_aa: CASNGGVGDTQYF

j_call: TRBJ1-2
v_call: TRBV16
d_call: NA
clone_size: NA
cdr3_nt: TGTGCCAGCAGCCAATACTCGGACAGCTATGGCTACACCTTC
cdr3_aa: CASSQYSDSYGYTF

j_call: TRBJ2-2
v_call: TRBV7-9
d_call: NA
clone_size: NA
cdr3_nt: TGTGCCAGCAGCTTCAGGGGTACCGGGGAGCTGTTTTTT
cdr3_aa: CASSFRGTGELFF

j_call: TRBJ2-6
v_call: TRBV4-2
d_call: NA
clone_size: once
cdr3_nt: TGTGCCAGCAGCCAAGCCGTCTCCGGGGCCAACGTCCTGACTTTC
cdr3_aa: CASSQAVSGANVLTF

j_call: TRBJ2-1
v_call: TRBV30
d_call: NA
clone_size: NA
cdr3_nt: TGTGCCTGGAGTTCCTTAGGGGAAAATGAGCAGTTCTTC
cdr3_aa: CAWSSLGENEQFF

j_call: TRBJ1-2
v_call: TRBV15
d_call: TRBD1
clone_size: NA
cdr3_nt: TGTGCCACCAGTGGGACAGGGGGATCTCCGGTGTATGGCTACACCTTC
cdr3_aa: CATSGTGGSPVYGYTF

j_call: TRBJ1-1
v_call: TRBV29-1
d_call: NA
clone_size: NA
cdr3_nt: TGCAGCGTTGATTCTCCGGGAGGCACTGAAGCTTTCTTT
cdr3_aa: CSVDSPGGTEAFF

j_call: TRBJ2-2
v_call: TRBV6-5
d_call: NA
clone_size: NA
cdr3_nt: TGTGCCAGCAGTCTACTAGGGTCGAACACCGGGGAGCTGTTTTTT
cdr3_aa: CASSLLGSNTGELFF

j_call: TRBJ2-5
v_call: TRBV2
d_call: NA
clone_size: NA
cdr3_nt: TGTGCCAGTTCGGACAGACAAGAGACCCAGTACTTC
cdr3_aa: CASSDRQETQYF

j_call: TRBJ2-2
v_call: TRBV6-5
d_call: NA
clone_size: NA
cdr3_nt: TGTGCCAGCAGTTACTCGAGTACCGTTCAGGCCGGGGAGCTGTTTTTT
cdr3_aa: CASSYSSTVQAGELFF